Following are 30 T cell receptor beta chains from one sample sequenced in a study of T cell responses to AZD1222 COVID-19 vaccine. Data came from immunoSEQ multiplex PCR; TCRdb stores just in-frame clones and leaves some out. The sample includes about 120,000 clones, 80% to 90% seen only once; the top ten take 7.1%. Material: peripheral blood, obtained 28 days after the second AZD1222 dose. The receptors stem from an adult who received the AZD1222 COVID-19 vaccine.

This clone has only one observation. The V gene is TRBV7-2, the J gene TRBJ2-3; a possible D gene is TRBD1 (5 bases). Deletions cut 1 base from V and 4 bases from J, with 9 bases between. This CDR3 has 14 residues. Germline V gene lookup returns CDR1 SGHTA and CDR2 FQGNSA. The CDR3 coding sequence is TGTGCCAGCAGCTTAGAGGCAGGGCCAGATACGCAGTATTTT. Its protein is CASSLEAGPDTQYF. Drawing the rest from reference TRBV7-2 and TRBJ2-3, the complete variable domain is GAGVSQSPSNKVTEKGKDVELRCDPISGHTALYWYRQSLGQGLEFLIYFQGNSAPDKSGLPSDRFSAERTGGSVSTLTIQRTQQEDSAVYLCASSLEAGPDTQYFGPGTRLTVL.

This chain links TRBV11-2 with TRBJ2-5, with 7 nucleotides matching TRBD1. The CDR3 contains 12 residues. After removal of 5 bases from V and 5 bases from J, the junction contained 2 bases not matched to a gene. The germline V gene encodes CDR1 SGHAT and CDR2 FQNNGV. CDR3 sequence reads: CASSRQGETQYF. The DNA of the CDR3 is TGTGCCAGCAGCAGACAGGGTGAGACCCAGTACTTC.

The chain couples TRBV7-4 to TRBJ2-1; D is uncertain. Trimming shortened V by 3 bases and J by 7 bases, and 4 bases separated the two germline ends. This CDR3 region has 11 residues. Germline-derived CDR1 and CDR2 are SGHVT and SQSDAQ. This CDR3 reads CASSLRNEQFF. The CDR3 nucleotides read TGTGCCAGCAGCTTGCGGAATGAGCAGTTCTTC.

The gene calls are TRBV5-1 and TRBJ2-2; D possibly uses TRBD1 or TRBD2 (5 bases each). Germline V lookup: CDR1 SGHRS, CDR2 YFSETQ. CDR3 length equals 17 residues. V shed 4 bases and J shed 0 bases, with 16 bases lying between them. The DNA of the CDR3 is TGCGCCAGCAGCATCCTCTCCAGGGACGCGAACACCGGGGAGCTGTTTTTT. Amino acid sequence: CASSILSRDANTGELFF.

V and J are TRBV30 and TRBJ2-7; D possibly corresponds to TRBD1 (5 bases). Germline V gene data show CDR1 as GTSNPN and CDR2 as SVGIG (reference sequence). This CDR3 is built from 13 residues. V lost 2 bases to trimming and J lost 5 bases, with 13 bases between them. The CDR3 protein is CAWSLQGFDEQYF. DNA for the CDR3: TGTGCCTGGAGTTTGCAGGGCTTCGACGAGCAGTACTTC.

The V gene is TRBV29-1, the J gene TRBJ1-2, with TRBD1 identical over 9 bases. CDR1 SQVTM and CDR2 ANQGSEA come from the germline V gene. Unmatched junction bases numbered 2, after V lost 7 bases and J lost 8 bases. The CDR3 has 10 amino acids. The DNA of the CDR3 is TGCAGCGGGGACAGGGTGGGCTACACCTTC. It is translated as CSGDRVGYTF.

This clone was detected only a few times. V gene TRBV28 combines with J gene TRBJ1-3; the match to TRBD1 covers 7 bases. The CDR3 extends over 14 amino acids. CDR1 is MDHEN and CDR2 is SYDVKM in the germline V gene. V trimming: 3 bases; J trimming: 6 bases; junction bases outside the gene matches: 5. The CDR3 sequence is CASSLGGQLNTIYF. CDR3 DNA sequence: TGTGCCAGCAGTTTGGGGGGACAGCTAAACACCATATATTTT.

As concerns this clone: This sample also contains other DNA sequences that code for the same CDR3. The chain combines TRBV2 with TRBJ2-3; no reliable D call. Germline V CDR1 and CDR2: SNHLY, FYNNEI. V was trimmed by 6 bases and J by 0 bases, leaving 4 bases between them. The CDR3 is made up of 12 amino acids. This chain's CDR3 is CASSLSTDTQYF. CDR3 DNA: TGTGCCAGCAGCCTTAGCACAGATACGCAGTATTTT. Filled out from reference TRBV2 and TRBJ2-3, the complete variable domain reads EPEVTQTPSHQVTQMGQEVILRCVPISNHLYFYWYRQILGQKVEFLVSFYNNEISEKSEIFDDQFSVERPDGSNFTLKIRSTKLEDSAMYFCASSLSTDTQYFGPGTRLTVL.

The chain links TRBV4-1 to TRBJ2-1; possibly TRBD1 or TRBD2 for D (6 bases each). Deletions cut 4 bases from V and 0 bases from J, with 10 bases between. Germline values: CDR1 MGHRA, CDR2 YSYEKL. CDR3 length: 15 residues. DNA for the CDR3: TGCGCCAGCAGCCCAGGGGACTCCTCCTACAATGAGCAGTTCTTC. Its protein product is CASSPGDSSYNEQFF.

The V gene is TRBV4-1, the J gene TRBJ2-1; a weak D match, TRBD2 (6 bases). The CDR3 is 16 amino acids. CDR1 is MGHRA and CDR2 is YSYEKL in the germline V gene. Trimming stripped 5 bases from V and 6 bases from J, with 20 bases between. The CDR3 spells CASSEPSGSPPNEQFF. The CDR3 DNA reads TGCGCCAGCAGCGAACCGTCCGGGAGCCCCCCCAATGAGCAGTTCTTC.

This chain uses TRBV19 with TRBJ2-7; TRBD2 aligns across 12 bases. Germline V gene data show CDR1 as LNHDA and CDR2 as SQIVND (reference sequence). V gave up 4 bases and J gave up 2 bases; unmatched junction bases: 3. The CDR3 loop spans 15 amino acids. The chain's CDR3 is CASSTLAGGPYEQYF. The CDR3 DNA reads as TGTGCCAGTAGTACCCTAGCGGGGGGGCCCTACGAGCAGTACTTC. The full variable domain, its missing parts supplied by reference TRBV19 and TRBJ2-7, is DGGITQSPKYLFRKEGQNVTLSCEQNLNHDAMYWYRQDPGQGLRLIYYSQIVNDFQKGDIAEGYSVSREKKESFPLTVTSAQKNPTAFYLCASSTLAGGPYEQYFGPGTRLTVT.

The J gene is TRBJ1-5, the V gene TRBV2, with 9 positions matching TRBD1. Germline V gives CDR1 SNHLY, CDR2 FYNNEI. CDR3 length: 15 residues. Trimming at V came to 6 bases and at J to 2 bases, leaving 5 bases not matched to a gene. In DNA form, the CDR3 reads TGTGCCAGCAGAAACAGGGGGCTGGGCAATCAGCCCCAGCATTTT. As protein: CASRNRGLGNQPQHF.

V is TRBV19 and J is TRBJ1-5; D is uncertain. V lost 8 bases to trimming and J lost 4 bases, with 12 bases between them. CDR1 is LNHDA, CDR2 SQIVND, per germline (reference sequence). This CDR3 comprises 13 residues. The CDR3 here is CASWALDNQPQHF. DNA of the CDR3: TGTGCCAGTTGGGCGCTCGATAATCAGCCCCAGCATTTT.

V and J are TRBV5-6 and TRBJ1-2; 8 bases line up with TRBD1. V shed 5 bases, J shed 5 bases, and the junction held 11 bases outside the gene matches. The CDR3 contains 15 residues. Germline V gives CDR1 SGHDT, CDR2 YYEEEE. DNA of the CDR3: TGTGCCAGCAGAATGGCGGGACAGGTCTTTTATGGCTACACCTTC. Encoded protein: CASRMAGQVFYGYTF.

The chain couples TRBV9 to TRBJ2-1, with 10 bases that match TRBD1. The CDR3 loop spans 17 amino acids. V shed 3 bases, J shed 0 bases, and the junction held 6 bases outside the gene matches. CDR1 is SGDLS, CDR2 YYNGEE, per germline. The DNA of the CDR3 is TGTGCCAGCAGCGGGACAGGGGGACTGAGCTCCTACAATGAGCAGTTCTTC. Encoded protein: CASSGTGGLSSYNEQFF.

This chain joins TRBV27 and TRBJ2-1; 10 bases match TRBD1. This CDR3 has 14 residues. CDR1 MNHEY and CDR2 SMNVEV come from the germline V gene (reference sequence). Germline trimming cut 6 bases from V and 9 bases from J; bases unmatched to any gene: 8. In DNA, the CDR3 is TGTGCCAGCAGCCCCTGGACAGGGGGGGGTGAGCAGTTCTTC. Its translation is CASSPWTGGGEQFF.

The chain combines TRBV15 with TRBJ1-2; D is uncertain. Trimming removed 4 bases from V and 5 bases from J, with 20 bases in between. The CDR3 covers 16 residues. CDR1 is LNHNV and CDR2 is YYDKDF in the germline V gene (reference sequence). CDR3 nucleotide sequence: TGTGCCACCAGCAAGGGCGGCCCGACCTGGGTTTATGGCTACACCTTC. Translating gives CATSKGGPTWVYGYTF.

This rearrangement joins TRBV21-1 to TRBJ1-6; TRBD1 was called by the table and not checked on the DNA. TRBV21-1 is an annotated pseudogene. This CDR3 region has 20 residues. The chain's CDR3 is CASSKGHRTGNPLYNSPLHF. The CDR3 nucleotides read TGTGCCAGCAGCAAAGGGCATAGGACAGGGAATCCCCTGTATAATTCACCCCTCCACTTT.

For the CDR3, the DNA is TGTGCCAGCAGCTTAGCAGGAGGCGGGCGTGAGACCCAGTACTTC. Protein sequence: CASSLAGGGRETQYF. The V and J genes are TRBV11-2 and TRBJ2-5; D possibly corresponds to TRBD2 (5 bases). The CDR3 is 15 residues long. Per germline, CDR1 SGHAT and CDR2 FQNNGV. V lost 1 base and J lost 5, with 14 bases in between.

The J gene is TRBJ1-4, the V gene TRBV11-2, with D hard to call. Per germline, CDR1 SGHAT and CDR2 FQNNGV. The CDR3 is made up of 15 amino acids. Trimming took 1 base from V and 3 from J, leaving 9 bases between them. The CDR3 DNA is TGTGCCAGCAGCTTAGGCCTCAGGTCTAATGAAAAACTGTTTTTT. Encoded protein: CASSLGLRSNEKLFF.

J is TRBJ2-7 and V is TRBV18; D remains unclear. V gave up 3 bases and J gave up 0 bases, with 9 bases separating them. The CDR3 covers 14 residues. Germline V gene sequence: CDR1 KGHSH, CDR2 LQKENI. CDR3 nucleotides: TGTGCCAGCTCACCTGGGAAAACCTCCTACGAGCAGTACTTC. Amino acids: CASSPGKTSYEQYF.

The CDR3 here is CASSVGPSNQPQHF. The CDR3 DNA sequence: TGTGCCAGCAGCGTGGGTCCAAGCAATCAGCCCCAGCATTTT. The rearrangement links TRBV9 to TRBJ1-5; D call uncertain. Germline CDR1 is SGDLS and CDR2 is YYNGEE. V lost 2 bases to trimming and J lost 1 base, with 7 bases between them. The CDR3 is 14 residues long. The full variable domain, its missing parts supplied by reference TRBV9 and TRBJ1-5, is DSGVTQTPKHLITATGQRVTLRCSPRSGDLSVYWYQQSLDQGLQFLIQYYNGEERAKGNILERFSAQQFPDLHSELNLSSLELGDSALYFCASSVGPSNQPQHFGDGTRLSIL.

This clone was counted between two and nine times. The chain joins TRBV4-3 to TRBJ2-2, with TRBD1 identical over 7 bases. CDR1 is LGHNA, CDR2 YSLEER, per germline. Trimming at V came to 1 base and at J to 2 bases, leaving 4 bases not matched to a gene. This CDR3 contains 16 residues. CDR3 coding DNA: TGCGCCAGCAGCCAAGGAGGGGGCGCTAACACCGGGGAGCTGTTTTTT. This sequence encodes CASSQGGGANTGELFF.

Points on this clone: Compared with germline, one end of the junction differs, possibly owing to a read error. The chain uses TRBV7-7 and TRBJ1-2; TRBD1 agrees at 7 bases. Germline V gene lookup returns CDR1 SSHAT and CDR2 FNYEAQ (reference sequence). This CDR3 is built from 15 residues. The CDR3 spells CASSLGRQGFCGYTF. The DNA for the CDR3 is TGTGCTAGCAGCTTAGGAAGACAGGGATTTTGTGGCTACACCTTC.

CDR3: CASSRNRVAGANVLTF. CDR3 nucleotide sequence: TGTGCCAGCAGTCGGAACCGGGTGGCTGGGGCCAACGTCCTGACTTTC. This chain uses TRBV7-9 with TRBJ2-6; D not resolved. Trimming removed 6 bases at V and 2 bases at J, with 14 bases between. The germline gives CDR1 SEHNR, CDR2 FQNEAQ (reference sequence). This CDR3 region has 16 residues.

This clone came up once. The chain links TRBV11-3 to TRBJ2-2; D unclear. The CDR3 has 12 residues. The V and J ends lost 3 bases and 6 bases respectively, with 5 bases between them. CDR1 is SGHNT and CDR2 is YENEEA in the germline V gene. The CDR3 DNA follows: TGTGCCAGCAGCTTGGGCGCCGGGGAGCTGTTTTTT. Its translation: CASSLGAGELFF. The variable domain in full, with the rest retrieved from reference TRBV11-3 and TRBJ2-2, is EAGVVQSPRYKIIEKKQPVAFWCNPISGHNTLYWYLQNLGQGPELLIRYENEEAVDDSQLPKDRFSAERLKGVDSTLKIQPAELGDSAVYLCASSLGAGELFFGEGSRLTVL.

The chain has TRBV5-4 and TRBJ1-5, with D unclear. The CDR3 covers 13 residues. CDR1 is SGHNT and CDR2 is YYREEE in the germline V gene (reference sequence). V lost 0 bases and J lost 5, with 6 bases in between. CDR3 DNA: TGTGCCAGCAGCTTGGATGTTGATCAGCCCCAGCATTTT. Its translation: CASSLDVDQPQHF. The full variable domain, rest sourced from reference TRBV5-4 and TRBJ1-5, is ETGVTQSPTHLIKTRGQQVTLRCSSQSGHNTVSWYQQALGQGPQFIFQYYREEENGRGNFPPRFSGLQFPNYSSELNVNALELDDSALYLCASSLDVDQPQHFGDGTRLSIL.

This clone occurred a few times. The chain employs TRBV7-9 and TRBJ2-5; no clear D gene. Trimming removed 2 bases from V and 5 bases from J, with 12 bases in between. The germline CDR1 and CDR2 sequences are SEHNR and FQNEAQ (reference sequence). The CDR3 has 14 residues. CDR3 loop: CASSLFGEEETQYF. Here the CDR3 DNA reads TGTGCCAGCAGCTTATTTGGAGAGGAGGAGACCCAGTACTTC.

This clone was observed a single time. The CDR3 coding sequence is TGTGCCAGCAGCGCCTCTCCCGTGGGGGAGCAGTACTTC. Translating it yields CASSASPVGEQYF. V usage is TRBV9 and J usage is TRBJ2-7; D uncertain. CDR1 SGDLS and CDR2 YYNGEE come from the germline V gene. CDR3 length equals 13 residues. Trimming took off 3 bases at V and 7 bases at J, with 14 bases between the two ends.

The J gene is TRBJ1-2, the V gene TRBV9, with D unclear. Between the trimmed V and J ends, which lost 7 bases and 2 bases, there was a span of 6 bases. Germline V CDR1 and CDR2: SGDLS, YYNGEE. The CDR3 is 11 amino acids. The CDR3 is CASGQNYGYTF. The CDR3, as DNA: TGTGCCAGCGGGCAGAACTATGGCTACACCTTC.